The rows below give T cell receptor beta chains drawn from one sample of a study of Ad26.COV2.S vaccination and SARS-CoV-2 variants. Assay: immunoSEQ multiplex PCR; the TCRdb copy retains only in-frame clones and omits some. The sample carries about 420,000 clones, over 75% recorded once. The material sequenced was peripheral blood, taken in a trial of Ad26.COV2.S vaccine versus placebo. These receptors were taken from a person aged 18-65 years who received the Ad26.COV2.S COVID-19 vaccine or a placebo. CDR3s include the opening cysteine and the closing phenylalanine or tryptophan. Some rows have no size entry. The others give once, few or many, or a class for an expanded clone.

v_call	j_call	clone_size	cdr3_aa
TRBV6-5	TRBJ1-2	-	CASSYGPYWYGYTF
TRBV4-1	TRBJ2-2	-	CASRLGPNTGELFF
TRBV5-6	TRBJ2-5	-	CASSLRETQYF
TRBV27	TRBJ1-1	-	CASAQGNTEAFF
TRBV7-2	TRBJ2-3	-	CASSRGTGDVADTQYF
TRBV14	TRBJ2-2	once	CASSLRGGAPNTGELFF
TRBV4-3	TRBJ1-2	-	CASSQERAATGGYTF
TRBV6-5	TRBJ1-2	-	CASSSSGTARGYGYTF
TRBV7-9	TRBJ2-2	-	CASSLGTANTGELFF
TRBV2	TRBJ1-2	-	CASPLMTRGPRDGYTF
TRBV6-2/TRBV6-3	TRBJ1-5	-	CASSPYGAGTGNQPQHF
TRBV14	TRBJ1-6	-	CASSQGVRNSPLHF
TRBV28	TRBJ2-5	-	CASSLLLAGGRETQYF
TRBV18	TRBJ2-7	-	CASSLSGTTNEQYF
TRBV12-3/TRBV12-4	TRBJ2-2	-	CASSFSWAGELFF
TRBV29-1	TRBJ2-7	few	CSVDTGRQYF
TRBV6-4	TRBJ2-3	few	CASSDGEAGDTDTQYF
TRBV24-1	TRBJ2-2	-	CATSDPGTPDTGELFF
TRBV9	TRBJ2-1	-	CASSAPPGTGFNEQFF
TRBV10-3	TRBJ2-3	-	CAITILVPPHTDTQYF
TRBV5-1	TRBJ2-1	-	CASSAGSAVYNEQFF
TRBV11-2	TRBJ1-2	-	CASSQRTGVDGYTF
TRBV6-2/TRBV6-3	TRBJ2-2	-	CASSLPLSGWLFF
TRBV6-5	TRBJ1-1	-	CASRNTEAFF
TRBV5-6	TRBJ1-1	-	CASSPGTANTEAFF
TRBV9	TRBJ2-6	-	CASSDLSGANVLTF
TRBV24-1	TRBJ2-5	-	CATSGGEETQYF
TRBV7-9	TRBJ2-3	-	CASSPRGASSTDTQYF
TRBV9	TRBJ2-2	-	CASSVGGTGPNTGELFF
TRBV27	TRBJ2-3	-	CASSAHRRDRGLDTQYF
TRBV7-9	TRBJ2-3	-	CASSLGEQGLTDTQYF
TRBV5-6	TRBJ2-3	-	CASSLVPADTQYF
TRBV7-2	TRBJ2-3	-	CASSSSSGGTDTQYF
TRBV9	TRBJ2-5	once	CASSVGLAGGLETQYF
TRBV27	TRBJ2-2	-	CASSVPRGQNTGELFF
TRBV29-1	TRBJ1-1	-	CSGRGRGSGAEAFF
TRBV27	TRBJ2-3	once	CASIPRDSGGTTYTDTQYF
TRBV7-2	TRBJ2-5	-	CASSSRGGFQETQYF
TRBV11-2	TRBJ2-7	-	CASSLVDRGREQYF
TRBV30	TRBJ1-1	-	CAWGDEGKSTEAFF
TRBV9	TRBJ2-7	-	CASSERGEHSYEQYF
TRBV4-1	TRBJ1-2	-	CASSPGPSNGYTF
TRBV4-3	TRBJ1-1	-	CASSQGYRGNTEAFF
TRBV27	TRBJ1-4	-	CASSFLSTEGEKLFF
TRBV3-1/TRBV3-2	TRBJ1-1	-	CASTWTGTNTEAFF
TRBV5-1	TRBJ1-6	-	CASSLGQGNSPLHF
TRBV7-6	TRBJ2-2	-	CASSSPGQGDTGELFF
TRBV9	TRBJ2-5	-	CASRDGTERGETQYF
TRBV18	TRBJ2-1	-	CASSPLTGANEQFF
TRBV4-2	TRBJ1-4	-	CASSQDKEKLFF